Listed here are 17 T cell receptor beta chains from one sample, sequenced in a study of neurological immune-mediated disorders. TCRdb re-called the 5' RACE reads through MiXCR, storing one row per CDR3 protein. Among nearly 60,000 distinct CDR3 sequences listed, approximately 3.1% were seen once. Sequencing used PBMCs. Receptors originate from a woman aged 60-75 years with multiple sclerosis.

This clonotype was recorded many times. This rearrangement joins TRBV20-1 to TRBJ1-6, with unresolved D. Germline CDR1 DFQATT, CDR2 SNEGSKA (reference sequence). The CDR3 runs to 15 residues. The germline V and J ends were trimmed by 7 bases and 4 bases, with 17 bases remaining between them. The DNA of the CDR3 is TGCAGTGTAAGGTTGGCGAGAGGGTATAATTCACCCCTCCACTTT. It is translated as CSVRLARGYNSPLHF.

This clonotype was recorded many times. This chain connects TRBV29-1 to TRBJ2-7, with D hard to call. The CDR3 length is 10 residues. The germline gives CDR1 SQVTM, CDR2 ANQGSEA. V gave up 4 bases and J gave up 5 bases, with 6 bases separating them. The CDR3 DNA sequence: TGCAGCGTTGGGAGCCACGAGCAGTACTTC. Protein sequence: CSVGSHEQYF.

This clonotype was seen ten or more times. The V call is TRBV7-3, the J call TRBJ1-1; possibly TRBD1 for D (5 bases). Germline values: CDR1 SGHTA, CDR2 FQGTGA. The CDR3 sequence is 13 residues long. Trimming cost V 4 bases and J 7 bases, with 13 bases left between them. The CDR3 DNA follows: TGTGCCAGCAGCTCTGGAGGGACTGTTGAAGCTTTCTTT. Amino acids: CASSSGGTVEAFF.

V usage is TRBV18 and J usage is TRBJ2-5; the D gene is possibly TRBD1 (6 bases). Germline V lookup: CDR1 KGHSH, CDR2 LQKENI. Trimming removed 3 bases at V and 5 bases at J, with 13 bases between. The CDR3 is made up of 14 amino acids. CDR3: CASSPGNRAETQYF. Here the CDR3 DNA reads TGTGCCAGCTCACCCGGAAACAGGGCCGAGACCCAGTACTTC.

Ten or more counts support this clonotype. The genes are TRBV10-3 and TRBJ2-1; 12 bases are shared with TRBD2. The J segment lost 7 bases and the V segment lost 6 bases, leaving 1 base of the junction unmatched. Germline loops: CDR1 ENHRY, CDR2 SYGVKD. The CDR3 extends over 13 amino acids. The CDR3 sequence is CAIRTSGGNEQFF. The CDR3 region has the DNA TGTGCCATCAGGACTAGCGGGGGAAATGAGCAGTTCTTC.

This clonotype was observed many times. The V and J genes are TRBV12-3 or TRBV12-4 and TRBJ1-1, with D possibly matching TRBD1 (6 bases). Trimming removed 7 bases from V and 4 bases from J, with 19 bases in between. This CDR3 has 15 amino acids. The CDR3: CASKPAPGVGTEAFF. CDR3 DNA sequence: TGTGCCAGCAAACCTGCCCCAGGGGTCGGCACTGAAGCTTTCTTT.

In this sample, this clonotype turned up many times. The J gene is TRBJ1-2, the V gene TRBV4-1; 7 bases agree with TRBD1. The germline V gene has CDR1 MGHRA and CDR2 YSYEKL. This CDR3 is built from 16 residues. The trim removed 2 bases at V and 6 bases at J, leaving 12 bases unmatched. This CDR3 reads CASSQLVTGVYDGYTF. The CDR3 DNA reads TGCGCCAGCAGCCAATTAGTTACAGGGGTCTATGATGGCTACACCTTC.

This clonotype appeared many times. The J gene is TRBJ2-3, the V gene TRBV29-1; 9 bases fit TRBD2. Losses at the gene ends were 2 bases for V and 3 bases for J; bases not matched to a gene: 12. Germline assignment: CDR1 SQVTM and CDR2 ANQGSEA. This CDR3 is 17 amino acids long. CDR3 nucleotides: TGCAGCGTTGAATTAGTGATAGGTAGCGGGAGAACAGATACGCAGTATTTT. Protein: CSVELVIGSGRTDTQYF.

This clonotype was picked up many times. The chain uses TRBV7-3 and TRBJ2-1, with 13 bases aligning to TRBD2. Losses at the gene ends were 4 bases for V and 8 bases for J; bases not matched to a gene: 8. The CDR3 has 16 amino acids. CDR1 is SGHTA, CDR2 FQGTGA, per germline. The CDR3 nucleotides read TGTGCCAGCAGCTCCGCAACTAGCGGGGGGGCCTATGAGCAGTTCTTC. It encodes CASSSATSGGAYEQFF.

This clonotype rates as medium-sized. The chain joins TRBV9 to TRBJ2-1; D is tentatively TRBD1 or TRBD2 (5 bases each). This CDR3 has 14 residues. Germline V CDR1 and CDR2: SGDLS, YYNGEE. V lost 2 bases and J lost 10, with 16 bases in between. Here the CDR3 DNA reads TGTGCCAGCAGCGTCGGGACCTTCGCATCCGAGCAGTTCTTC. This gives the protein CASSVGTFASEQFF.

This clonotype was recorded many times. V and J are TRBV10-3 and TRBJ2-3; 8 nucleotides line up with TRBD1. The CDR3 runs to 13 residues. J lost 3 bases, V lost 6 bases, and 2 bases had no gene match. Germline CDR1 and CDR2: ENHRY and SYGVKD. CDR3 DNA: TGTGCCATCAGGACAGGGGAGACAGATACGCAGTATTTT. It specifies CAIRTGETDTQYF.

In regard to this clonotype: As the CDR3 is not closed by the conserved phenylalanine or tryptophan, this likely results from a read error. V usage is TRBV7-2 and J usage is TRBJ2-3, with D perhaps assigned TRBD1 or TRBD2 (5 bases each). The CDR3 sequence is 17 residues long. Looked up from germline, CDR1 is SGHTA and CDR2 is FQGNSA. The V end lost 4 bases, the J end lost 0 bases, and 17 bases lay between the germline ends. CDR3 in amino acids: CASSYLIWGSSTDTQYN. For the CDR3, the DNA is TGTGCCAGCAGCTATCTCATTTGGGGGTCTAGCACAGATACGCAGTATAAT.

This clonotype was picked up many times. The rearrangement links TRBV7-8 to TRBJ2-5, with 7 bases aligning to TRBD1. The trim removed 3 bases at V and 3 bases at J, leaving 1 base unmatched. This CDR3 has 13 residues. Germline loops: CDR1 SGHVS, CDR2 FQNEAQ. The CDR3 DNA follows: TGTGCCAGCAGCTTGGACAGGAAAGAGACCCAGTACTTC. It specifies CASSLDRKETQYF.

This clonotype was counted at least ten times. CDR3 in DNA: TGTGCCAGCAGCTTAGGGGCAGGGGTGGTCTACGAGCAGTACTTC. Translation: CASSLGAGVVYEQYF. The V and J genes are TRBV7-3 and TRBJ2-7, with a tentative D call TRBD1 (6 bases). CDR3 length: 15 amino acids. Germline V gene sequence: CDR1 SGHTA, CDR2 FQGTGA. The ends were cut back, 2 bases at V and 3 bases at J, with 14 bases in the middle.

This clonotype has ten or more counts. The chain uses TRBV24-1 and TRBJ2-6, with 8 bases aligning to TRBD1. Unmatched junction bases numbered 9, after V lost 6 bases and J lost 3 bases. Germline CDR1 and CDR2: KGHDR and SFDVKD. The CDR3 contains 17 residues. Here the CDR3 DNA reads TGTGCCACCAGTTCGTCCCAGGGGGCCTTTGGGGCCAACGTCCTGACTTTC. It encodes CATSSSQGAFGANVLTF.

Many counts were recorded for this clonotype. This sequence joins TRBV29-1 and TRBJ2-4; TRBD1 matches 11 bases. This CDR3 spans 15 amino acids. With 3 bases clipped from V and 2 bases from J, the junction kept 3 bases outside the gene matches. The germline V gene has CDR1 SQVTM and CDR2 ANQGSEA. Written as DNA, the CDR3 is TGCAGCGTTGAGGACAGGGGGCGTCCCAAAAACATTCAGTACTTC. It yields the protein CSVEDRGRPKNIQYF.

The table lists this clonotype with many counts. The chain joins TRBV2 to TRBJ1-1; D remains ambiguous. The CDR3 has 15 residues. Trimming took 8 bases from V and 2 from J, leaving 18 bases between them. The germline V gene has CDR1 SNHLY and CDR2 FYNNEI. CDR3 protein: CASLRGLGINTEAFF. The CDR3, as DNA: TGTGCCAGCCTTCGAGGGCTGGGGATAAACACTGAAGCTTTCTTT.